This T cell receptor beta chain was profiled in a study of blood T cell repertoires in COVID-19. Study-level information: Some COVID-19 samples were acute and others convalescent; all came from the United States, Italy and Spain. T cells, B-cell-depleted T cells, or PBMCs supplied cDNA or gDNA.

Assay: immunoSEQ multiplex PCR; the TCRdb copy retains only in-frame clones and omits some. The sample lists roughly 150,000 clones, around 81% occurring once. V lost 1 base and J lost 4, with 19 bases in between. This CDR3 region has 17 residues. Germline V gene data show CDR1 as SGHVS and CDR2 as FQNEAQ. Sequences were obtained from peripheral blood. This clonotype originated in a woman aged 80 or over with COVID-19, enrolled during active disease. The chain carries TRBV7-8 and TRBJ1-2; D is unresolved. The CDR3 is CASSLEPPRSTPYGYTF. The CDR3 nucleotides are TGTGCCAGCAGCTTAGAACCCCCCAGGTCAACTCCCTATGGCTACACCTTC.